This is a list of T cell receptor beta chains from one sample in a study of blood T cell repertoires in COVID-19. Only in-frame clones appear in the TCRdb table, and some are missing; sequencing was by immunoSEQ multiplex PCR. The table includes approximately 390,000 clones, around 87% detected once. Sequences were obtained from peripheral blood. Receptors originate from a woman aged 60-75 years with COVID-19, enrolled during active disease. Each CDR3 is given with its conserved first and last residue. The D gene is left open where the match is weak.

cdr3_aa: CASSPHPLEETQYF
v_call: TRBV9
d_call: NA

cdr3_aa: CASRPTATEAFF
v_call: TRBV28
d_call: NA

cdr3_aa: CASRTRDSLETQYF
v_call: TRBV10-2
d_call: NA

cdr3_aa: CASTLAGGLEYF
v_call: TRBV12-3/TRBV12-4
d_call: TRBD2

cdr3_aa: CATSRDQGAGQPQHF
v_call: TRBV15
d_call: TRBD1

cdr3_aa: CASSQRGANNEQFF
v_call: TRBV3-1/TRBV3-2
d_call: NA

cdr3_aa: CAWSDAGPDTQYF
v_call: TRBV30
d_call: NA

cdr3_aa: CASSRQGNTYEQYF
v_call: TRBV18
d_call: TRBD1

cdr3_aa: CASSITVSDNNEQFF
v_call: TRBV7-2
d_call: NA

cdr3_aa: CASSRGQGHGYTF
v_call: TRBV7-2
d_call: TRBD1

cdr3_aa: CASSPVDRAISYEQYF
v_call: TRBV18
d_call: TRBD1

cdr3_aa: CASSSRDRGRRAGELFF
v_call: TRBV27
d_call: TRBD1

cdr3_aa: CASTPAGGPDSTDTQYF
v_call: TRBV2
d_call: TRBD2

cdr3_aa: CASSTFRGTGARHTQKYAEAFF
v_call: TRBV19
d_call: TRBD1

cdr3_aa: CASSFEAGGFYEQYF
v_call: TRBV27
d_call: NA

cdr3_aa: CASSPTGGANQPQHF
v_call: TRBV18
d_call: TRBD1

cdr3_aa: CASSLAGGSTDTQYF
v_call: TRBV28
d_call: TRBD2

cdr3_aa: CASSQRGQYYGYTF
v_call: TRBV3-1/TRBV3-2
d_call: TRBD1

cdr3_aa: CASPSGGEQFF
v_call: TRBV12-3/TRBV12-4
d_call: TRBD2

cdr3_aa: CASSLDARLALHF
v_call: TRBV12-3/TRBV12-4
d_call: NA

cdr3_aa: CASSVTSPNEQFF
v_call: TRBV19
d_call: NA

cdr3_aa: CASSVLFPYEQYF
v_call: TRBV28
d_call: NA

cdr3_aa: CASRQGSYEQYF
v_call: TRBV2
d_call: NA

cdr3_aa: CASSFRGAYQPQHF
v_call: TRBV5-6
d_call: TRBD1

cdr3_aa: CASTPSGYGYTF
v_call: TRBV28
d_call: NA

cdr3_aa: CASSQGGGSEAFF
v_call: TRBV4-2
d_call: TRBD1

cdr3_aa: CASSRRRIPGMEPQHF
v_call: TRBV7-8
d_call: NA

cdr3_aa: CASSLDEQPLRAFF
v_call: TRBV7-8
d_call: NA

cdr3_aa: CASPSRAGEQFF
v_call: TRBV12-3/TRBV12-4
d_call: NA

cdr3_aa: CASSTQVYQPQHF
v_call: TRBV6-5
d_call: NA

cdr3_aa: CASSYSIGTGVWKLFF
v_call: TRBV6-5
d_call: TRBD1

cdr3_aa: CASSLVSSDQPQHF
v_call: TRBV5-6
d_call: NA

cdr3_aa: CASSRYGTSGSVGHEQFF
v_call: TRBV6-2/TRBV6-3
d_call: TRBD2

cdr3_aa: CASSTRQGPTGELFF
v_call: TRBV11-2
d_call: TRBD1

cdr3_aa: CASRTRGPGVSTEAFF
v_call: TRBV5-1
d_call: TRBD1

cdr3_aa: CASSEASQGRPYEQYF
v_call: TRBV6-1
d_call: NA

cdr3_aa: CASSSTGFRQYF
v_call: TRBV11-3
d_call: NA

cdr3_aa: CASSQGRGSLMNTEAFF
v_call: TRBV4-1
d_call: NA

cdr3_aa: CASSEVRLAGGRLHKPYNEQFF
v_call: TRBV6-1
d_call: TRBD2

cdr3_aa: CASSQDLNTEAFF
v_call: TRBV4-1
d_call: NA

cdr3_aa: CASSLGSKGETQYF
v_call: TRBV5-1
d_call: NA

cdr3_aa: CASGLNEKLFF
v_call: TRBV6-5
d_call: NA

cdr3_aa: CASSAGVLNTGELFF
v_call: TRBV28
d_call: NA

cdr3_aa: CASSSSPREGMNTEAFF
v_call: TRBV27
d_call: NA

cdr3_aa: CASSFGQVYEQYF
v_call: TRBV7-2
d_call: NA

cdr3_aa: CASGGARSYNEQFF
v_call: TRBV28
d_call: NA

cdr3_aa: CASRAGTGGSATNEKLFF
v_call: TRBV2
d_call: TRBD1

cdr3_aa: CSARTGGGNEQFF
v_call: TRBV29-1
d_call: TRBD1

cdr3_aa: CASSQTGDAGNTIYF
v_call: TRBV5-1
d_call: TRBD1

cdr3_aa: CATSGNSGNTIYF
v_call: TRBV18
d_call: NA

cdr3_aa: CASSWGGMNTEAFF
v_call: TRBV19
d_call: NA

cdr3_aa: CASSTAGRTGELFF
v_call: TRBV6-5
d_call: TRBD2

cdr3_aa: CAIRGQAMMAYF
v_call: TRBV10-3
d_call: TRBD1

cdr3_aa: CASSPLTSGAQETQYF
v_call: TRBV18
d_call: TRBD2